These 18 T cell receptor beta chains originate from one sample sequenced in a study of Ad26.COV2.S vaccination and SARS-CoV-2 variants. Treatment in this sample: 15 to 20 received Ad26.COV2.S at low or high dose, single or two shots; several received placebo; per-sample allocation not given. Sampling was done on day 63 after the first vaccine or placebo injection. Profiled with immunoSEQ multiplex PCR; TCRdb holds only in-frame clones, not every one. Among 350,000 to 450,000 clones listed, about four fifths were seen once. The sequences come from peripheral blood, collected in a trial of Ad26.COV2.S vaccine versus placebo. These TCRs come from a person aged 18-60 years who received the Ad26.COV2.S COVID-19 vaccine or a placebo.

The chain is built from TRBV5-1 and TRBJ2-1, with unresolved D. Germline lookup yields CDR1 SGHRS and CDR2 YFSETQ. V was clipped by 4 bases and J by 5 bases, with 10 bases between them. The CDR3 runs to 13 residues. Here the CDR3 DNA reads TGCGCCAGCAGCATGGGGTTCCACAATGAGCAGTTCTTC. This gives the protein CASSMGFHNEQFF.

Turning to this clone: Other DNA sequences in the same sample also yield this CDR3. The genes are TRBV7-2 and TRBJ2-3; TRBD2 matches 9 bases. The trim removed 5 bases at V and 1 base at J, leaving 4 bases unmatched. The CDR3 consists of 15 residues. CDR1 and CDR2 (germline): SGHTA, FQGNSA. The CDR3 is CASSPRTSGTDTQYF. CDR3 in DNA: TGTGCCAGCAGCCCTAGGACTAGCGGCACAGATACGCAGTATTTT. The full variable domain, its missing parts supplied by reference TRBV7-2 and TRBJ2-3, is GAGVSQSPSNKVTEKGKDVELRCDPISGHTALYWYRQSLGQGLEFLIYFQGNSAPDKSGLPSDRFSAERTGGSVSTLTIQRTQQEDSAVYLCASSPRTSGTDTQYFGPGTRLTVL.

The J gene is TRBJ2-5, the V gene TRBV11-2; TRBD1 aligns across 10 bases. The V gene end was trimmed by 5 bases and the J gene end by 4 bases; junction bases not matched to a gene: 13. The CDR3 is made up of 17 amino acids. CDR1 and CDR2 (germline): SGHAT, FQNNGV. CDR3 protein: CASSPLRGQGRTETQYF. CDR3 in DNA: TGTGCCAGCAGCCCACTACGGGGACAGGGGAGGACAGAGACCCAGTACTTC.

The CDR3: CSLEREPEDTQYF. The CDR3 region has the DNA TGCAGCCTGGAGAGGGAGCCCGAGGATACGCAGTATTTT. V gene TRBV29-1 combines with J gene TRBJ2-3, with a possible D match to TRBD2 (5 bases). The CDR3 extends over 13 amino acids. Germline lookup yields CDR1 SQVTM and CDR2 ANQGSEA. V lost 8 bases and J lost 6, with 18 bases in between.

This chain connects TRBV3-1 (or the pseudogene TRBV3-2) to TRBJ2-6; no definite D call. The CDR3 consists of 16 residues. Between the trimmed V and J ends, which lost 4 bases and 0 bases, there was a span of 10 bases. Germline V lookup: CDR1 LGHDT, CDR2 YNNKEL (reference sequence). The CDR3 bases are TGTGCCAGCAGCCCGCATCCCAGCTCTGGGGCCAACGTCCTGACTTTC. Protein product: CASSPHPSSGANVLTF.

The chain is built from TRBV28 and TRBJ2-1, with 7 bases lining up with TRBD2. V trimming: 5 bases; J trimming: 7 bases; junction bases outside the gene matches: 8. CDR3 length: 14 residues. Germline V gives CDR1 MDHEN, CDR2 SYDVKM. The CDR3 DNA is TGTGCCAGCAGTCGCCCCGGGACTACAAATGAGCAGTTCTTC. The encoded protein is CASSRPGTTNEQFF.

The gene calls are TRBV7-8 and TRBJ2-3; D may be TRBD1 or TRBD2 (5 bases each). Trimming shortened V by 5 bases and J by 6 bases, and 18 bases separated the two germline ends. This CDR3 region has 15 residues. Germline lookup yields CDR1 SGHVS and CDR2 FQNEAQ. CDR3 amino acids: CASSTGTRALDTQYF. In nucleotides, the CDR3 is TGTGCCAGCAGCACCGGGACCCGGGCGTTGGATACGCAGTATTTT.

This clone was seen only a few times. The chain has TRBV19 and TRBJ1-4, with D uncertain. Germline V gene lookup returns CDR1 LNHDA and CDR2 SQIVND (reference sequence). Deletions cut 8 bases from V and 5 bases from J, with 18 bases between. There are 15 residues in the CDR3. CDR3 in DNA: TGTGCCAGTTATAATTCTGGGAGCCTAAATGAAAAACTGTTTTTT. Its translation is CASYNSGSLNEKLFF.

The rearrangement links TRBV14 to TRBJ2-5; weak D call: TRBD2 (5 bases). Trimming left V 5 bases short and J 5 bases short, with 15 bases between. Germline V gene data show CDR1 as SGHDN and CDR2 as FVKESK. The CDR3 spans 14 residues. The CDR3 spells CASSELAGEETQYF. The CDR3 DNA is TGTGCCAGCAGCGAACTGGCGGGTGAGGAGACCCAGTACTTC.

The CDR3: CASTNTGELFF. CDR3 DNA: TGTGCCAGCACGAACACCGGGGAGCTGTTTTTT. This chain joins TRBV18 and TRBJ2-2, with D unclear. The V gene's germline CDR1 is KGHSH and CDR2 LQKENI. The CDR3 sequence is 11 residues long. The V end was cut by 8 bases, the J end by 0 bases, with 1 base between. Looking up the rest from reference TRBV18 and TRBJ2-2 gives the full variable domain: NAGVMQNPRHLVRRRGQEARLRCSPMKGHSHVYWYRQLPEEGLKFMVYLQKENIIDESGMPKERFSAEFPKEGPSILRIQQVVRGDSAAYFCASTNTGELFFGEGSRLTVL.

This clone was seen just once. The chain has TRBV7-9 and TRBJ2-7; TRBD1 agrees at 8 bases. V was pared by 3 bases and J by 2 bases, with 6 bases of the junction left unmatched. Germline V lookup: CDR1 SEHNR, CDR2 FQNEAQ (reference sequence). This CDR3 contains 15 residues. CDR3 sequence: CASSLWTGFTYEQYF. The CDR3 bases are TGTGCCAGCAGCTTGTGGACAGGGTTCACCTACGAGCAGTACTTC.

The CDR3 protein is CASSLTSGNTIYF. The CDR3 coding sequence is TGTGCCAGCAGCTTAACCTCTGGAAACACCATATATTTT. The chain employs TRBV7-9 and TRBJ1-3; the D is unclear. The CDR3 sequence is 13 residues long. Germline CDR1 and CDR2: SEHNR and FQNEAQ (reference sequence). Trimming removed 2 bases at V and 0 bases at J, with 2 bases between.

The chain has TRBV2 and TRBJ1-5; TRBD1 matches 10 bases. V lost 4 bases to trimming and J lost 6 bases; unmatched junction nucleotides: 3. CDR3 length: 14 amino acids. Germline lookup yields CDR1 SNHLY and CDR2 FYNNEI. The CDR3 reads CASSGDRGLQPQHF. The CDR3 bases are TGTGCCAGCAGTGGCGACAGGGGGCTTCAGCCCCAGCATTTT.

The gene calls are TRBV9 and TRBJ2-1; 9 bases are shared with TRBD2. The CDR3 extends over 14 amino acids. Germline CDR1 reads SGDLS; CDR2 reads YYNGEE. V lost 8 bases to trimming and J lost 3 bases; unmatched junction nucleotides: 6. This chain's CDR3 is CASSPSGNYNEQFF. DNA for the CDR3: TGTGCCAGTTCCCCTAGCGGGAACTACAATGAGCAGTTCTTC.

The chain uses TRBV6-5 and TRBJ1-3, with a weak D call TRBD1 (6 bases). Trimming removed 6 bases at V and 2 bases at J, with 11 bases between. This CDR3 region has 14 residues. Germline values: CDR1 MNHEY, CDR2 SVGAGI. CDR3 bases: TGTGCCAGCAGACCAGGGGCAGCTGGAAACACCATATATTTT. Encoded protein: CASRPGAAGNTIYF.

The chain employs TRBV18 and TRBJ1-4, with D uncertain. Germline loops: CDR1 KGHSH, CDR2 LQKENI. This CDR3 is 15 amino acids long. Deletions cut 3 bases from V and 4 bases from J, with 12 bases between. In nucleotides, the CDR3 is TGTGCCAGCTCACCCGGCGCAGGCCGTAATGAAAAACTGTTTTTT. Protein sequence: CASSPGAGRNEKLFF.

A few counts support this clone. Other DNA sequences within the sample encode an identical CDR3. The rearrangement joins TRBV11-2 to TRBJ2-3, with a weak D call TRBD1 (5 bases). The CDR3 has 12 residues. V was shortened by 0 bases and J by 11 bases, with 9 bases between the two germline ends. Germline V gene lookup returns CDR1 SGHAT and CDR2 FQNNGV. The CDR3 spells CASSLDRGRQYF. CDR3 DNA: TGTGCCAGCAGCTTAGATAGGGGTAGGCAGTATTTT.

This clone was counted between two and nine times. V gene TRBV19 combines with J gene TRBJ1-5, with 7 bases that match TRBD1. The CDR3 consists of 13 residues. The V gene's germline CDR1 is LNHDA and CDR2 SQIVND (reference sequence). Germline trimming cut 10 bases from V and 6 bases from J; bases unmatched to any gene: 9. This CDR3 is CATRGGWSQPQHF. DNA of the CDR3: TGTGCCACCAGAGGGGGCTGGAGTCAGCCCCAGCATTTT.